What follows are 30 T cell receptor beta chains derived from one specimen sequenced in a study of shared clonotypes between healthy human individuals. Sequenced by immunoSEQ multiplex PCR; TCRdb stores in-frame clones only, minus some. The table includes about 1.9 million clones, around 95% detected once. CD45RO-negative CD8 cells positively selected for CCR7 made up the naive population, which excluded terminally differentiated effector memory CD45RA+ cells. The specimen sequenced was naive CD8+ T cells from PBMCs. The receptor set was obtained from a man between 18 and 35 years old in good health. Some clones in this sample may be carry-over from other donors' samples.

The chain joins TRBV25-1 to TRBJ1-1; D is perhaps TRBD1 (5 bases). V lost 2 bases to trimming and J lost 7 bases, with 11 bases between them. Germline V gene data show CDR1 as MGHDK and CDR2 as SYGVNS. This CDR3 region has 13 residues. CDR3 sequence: CASSETGMVEAFF. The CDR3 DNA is TGTGCCAGCAGTGAAACAGGTATGGTTGAAGCTTTCTTT.

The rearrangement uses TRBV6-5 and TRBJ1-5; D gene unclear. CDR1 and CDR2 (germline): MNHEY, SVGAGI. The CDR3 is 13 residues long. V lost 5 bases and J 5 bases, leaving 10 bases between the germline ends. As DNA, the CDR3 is TGTGCCAGCAGTCAGGAGTCTCATCAGCCCCAGCATTTT. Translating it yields CASSQESHQPQHF.

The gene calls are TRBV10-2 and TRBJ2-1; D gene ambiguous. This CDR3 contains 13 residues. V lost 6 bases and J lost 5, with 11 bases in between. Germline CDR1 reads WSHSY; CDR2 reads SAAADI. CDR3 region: CASSPREDNEQFF. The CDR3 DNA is TGCGCCAGCAGCCCTCGAGAAGACAATGAGCAGTTCTTC.

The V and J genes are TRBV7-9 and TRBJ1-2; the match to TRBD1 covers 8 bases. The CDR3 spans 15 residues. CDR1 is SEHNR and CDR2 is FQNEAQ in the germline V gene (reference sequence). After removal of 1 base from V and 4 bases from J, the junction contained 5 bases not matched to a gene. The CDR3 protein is CASSLGQGSPYGYTF. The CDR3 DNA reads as TGTGCCAGCAGCTTAGGACAGGGGTCCCCCTATGGCTACACCTTC.

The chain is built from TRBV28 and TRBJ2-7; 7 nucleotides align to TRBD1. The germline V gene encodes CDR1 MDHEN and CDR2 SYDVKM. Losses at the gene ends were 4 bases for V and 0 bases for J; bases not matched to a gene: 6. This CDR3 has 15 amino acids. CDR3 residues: CASSYQGQPSYEQYF. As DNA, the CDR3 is TGTGCCAGCAGTTACCAGGGACAGCCCTCCTACGAGCAGTACTTC.

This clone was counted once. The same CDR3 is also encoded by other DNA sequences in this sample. The chain's CDR3 is CASSLLPGELFF. CDR3 bases: TGTGCCAGCAGCTTATTGCCCGGGGAGCTGTTTTTT. The chain carries TRBV7-9 and TRBJ2-2, with D unresolved. Trimming took 2 bases from V and 6 from J, leaving 4 bases between them. The CDR3 length is 12 residues. Per the germline V gene, CDR1 is SEHNR and CDR2 is FQNEAQ (reference sequence).

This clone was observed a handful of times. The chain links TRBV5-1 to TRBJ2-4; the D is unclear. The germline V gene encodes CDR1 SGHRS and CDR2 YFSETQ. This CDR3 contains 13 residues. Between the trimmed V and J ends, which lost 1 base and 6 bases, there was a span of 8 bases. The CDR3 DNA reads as TGCGCCAGCAGCTTGACAGTCGGAAACATTCAGTACTTC. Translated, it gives CASSLTVGNIQYF. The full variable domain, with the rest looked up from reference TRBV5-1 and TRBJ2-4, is KAGVTQTPRYLIKTRGQQVTLSCSPISGHRSVSWYQQTPGQGLQFLFEYFSETQRNKGNFPGRFSGRQFSNSRSEMNVSTLELGDSALYLCASSLTVGNIQYFGAGTRLSVL.

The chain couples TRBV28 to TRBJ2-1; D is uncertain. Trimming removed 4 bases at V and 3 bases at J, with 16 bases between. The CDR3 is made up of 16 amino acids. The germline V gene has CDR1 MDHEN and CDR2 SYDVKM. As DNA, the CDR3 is TGTGCCAGCAGTTCCCTACCGACGGGTTACTACAATGAGCAGTTCTTC. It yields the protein CASSSLPTGYYNEQFF. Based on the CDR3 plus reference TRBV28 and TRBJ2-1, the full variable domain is DVKVTQSSRYLVKRTGEKVFLECVQDMDHENMFWYRQDPGLGLRLIYFSYDVKMKEKGDIPEGYSVSREKKERFSLILESASTNQTSMYLCASSSLPTGYYNEQFFGPGTRLTVL.

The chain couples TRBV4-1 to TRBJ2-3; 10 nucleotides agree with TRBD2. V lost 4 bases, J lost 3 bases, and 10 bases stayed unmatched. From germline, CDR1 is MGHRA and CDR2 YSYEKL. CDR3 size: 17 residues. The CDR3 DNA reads TGCGCCAGCAGCCCTTTTAAAGTAGCGGGAGGAACAGATACGCAGTATTTT. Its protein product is CASSPFKVAGGTDTQYF.

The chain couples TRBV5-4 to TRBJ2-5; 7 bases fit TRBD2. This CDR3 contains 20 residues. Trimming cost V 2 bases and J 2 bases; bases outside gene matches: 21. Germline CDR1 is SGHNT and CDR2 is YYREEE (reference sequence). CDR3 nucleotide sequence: TGTGCCAGCAGCTTTTTTTTCCTAGCGGAGGAAGCAGATCTTCAAGAGACCCAGTACTTC. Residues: CASSFFFLAEEADLQETQYF.

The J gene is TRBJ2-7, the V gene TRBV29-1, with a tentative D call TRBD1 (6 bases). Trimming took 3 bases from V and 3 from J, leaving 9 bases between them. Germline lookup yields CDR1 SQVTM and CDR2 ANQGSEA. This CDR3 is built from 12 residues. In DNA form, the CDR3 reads TGCAGCGTTGACTCACAGGGCTACGAGCAGTACTTC. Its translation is CSVDSQGYEQYF.

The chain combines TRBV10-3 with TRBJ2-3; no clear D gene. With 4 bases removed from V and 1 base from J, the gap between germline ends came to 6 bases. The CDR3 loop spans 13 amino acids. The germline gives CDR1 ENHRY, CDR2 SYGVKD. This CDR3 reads CAISGRGTDTQYF. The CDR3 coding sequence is TGTGCCATCAGTGGAAGGGGCACAGATACGCAGTATTTT.

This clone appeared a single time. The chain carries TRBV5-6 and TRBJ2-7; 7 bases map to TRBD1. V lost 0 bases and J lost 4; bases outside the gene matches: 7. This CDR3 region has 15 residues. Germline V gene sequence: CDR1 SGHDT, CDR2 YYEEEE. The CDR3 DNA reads TGTGCCAGCAGCTTGGGTCCGGGGACAGCTTACGAGCAGTACTTC. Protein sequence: CASSLGPGTAYEQYF.

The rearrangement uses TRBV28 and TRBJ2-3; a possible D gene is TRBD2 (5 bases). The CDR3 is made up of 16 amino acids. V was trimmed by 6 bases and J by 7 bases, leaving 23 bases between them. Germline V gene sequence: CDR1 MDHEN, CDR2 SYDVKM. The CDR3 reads CASSVTPEGVSYTQYF. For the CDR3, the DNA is TGTGCCAGCAGCGTAACCCCCGAGGGCGTCTCGTATACGCAGTATTTT.

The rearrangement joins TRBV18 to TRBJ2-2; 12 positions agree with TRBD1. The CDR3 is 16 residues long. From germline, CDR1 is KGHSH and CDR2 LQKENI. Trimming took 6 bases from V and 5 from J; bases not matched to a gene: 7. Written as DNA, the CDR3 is TGTGCCAGCTCCCCCCCGGGACAGGGGGCGACCGGGGAGCTGTTTTTT. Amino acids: CASSPPGQGATGELFF.

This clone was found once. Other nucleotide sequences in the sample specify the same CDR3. This chain's CDR3 is CASSWVGTDTQYF. CDR3 nucleotides: TGTGCCAGCAGTTGGGTGGGCACAGATACGCAGTATTTT. V is TRBV7-9 and J is TRBJ2-3; D ambiguous. This CDR3 region has 13 residues. Looked up from germline, CDR1 is SEHNR and CDR2 is FQNEAQ (reference sequence). Deletions cut 6 bases from V and 1 base from J, with 8 bases between.

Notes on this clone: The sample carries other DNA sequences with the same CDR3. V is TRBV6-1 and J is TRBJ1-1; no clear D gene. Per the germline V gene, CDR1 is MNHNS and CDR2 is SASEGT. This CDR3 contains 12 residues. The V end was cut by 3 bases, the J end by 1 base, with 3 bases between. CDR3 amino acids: CASSEGNTEAFF. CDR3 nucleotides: TGTGCCAGCAGTGAGGGGAACACTGAAGCTTTCTTT.

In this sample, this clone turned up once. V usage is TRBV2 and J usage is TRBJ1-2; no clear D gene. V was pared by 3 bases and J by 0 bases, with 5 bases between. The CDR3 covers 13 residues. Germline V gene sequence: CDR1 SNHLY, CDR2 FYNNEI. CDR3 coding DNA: TGTGCCAGCAGTGACAGCTCTAACTATGGCTACACCTTC. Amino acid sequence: CASSDSSNYGYTF.

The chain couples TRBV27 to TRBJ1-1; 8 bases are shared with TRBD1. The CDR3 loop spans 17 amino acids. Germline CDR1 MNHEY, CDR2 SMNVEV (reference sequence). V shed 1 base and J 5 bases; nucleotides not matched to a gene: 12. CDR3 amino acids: CASSLLYPGGRGTEAFF. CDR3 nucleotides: TGTGCCAGCAGTTTATTGTATCCAGGGGGCAGGGGAACTGAAGCTTTCTTT.

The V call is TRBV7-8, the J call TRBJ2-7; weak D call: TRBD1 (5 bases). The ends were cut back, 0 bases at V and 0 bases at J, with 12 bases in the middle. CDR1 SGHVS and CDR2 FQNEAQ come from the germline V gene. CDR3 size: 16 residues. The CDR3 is CASSLAESGASYEQYF. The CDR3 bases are TGTGCCAGCAGCTTAGCCGAATCTGGGGCCTCCTACGAGCAGTACTTC.

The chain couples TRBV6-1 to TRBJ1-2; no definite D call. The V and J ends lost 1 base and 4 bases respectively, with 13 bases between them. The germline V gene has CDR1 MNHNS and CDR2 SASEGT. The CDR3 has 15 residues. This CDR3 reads CASSEDPGGVYGYTF. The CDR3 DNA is TGTGCCAGCAGTGAAGACCCGGGCGGGGTCTATGGCTACACCTTC.

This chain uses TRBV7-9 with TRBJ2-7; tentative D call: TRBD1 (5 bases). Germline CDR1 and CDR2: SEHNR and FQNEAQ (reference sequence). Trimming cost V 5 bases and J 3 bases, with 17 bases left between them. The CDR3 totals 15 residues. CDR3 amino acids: CASSLGLGQIYEQYF. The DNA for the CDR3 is TGTGCCAGCAGCCTCGGTTTGGGGCAGATCTACGAGCAGTACTTC.

CDR3 in amino acids: CASSLSAGGPDTQYF. The CDR3 coding sequence is TGTGCCAGCAGTTTATCGGCGGGAGGGCCGGATACGCAGTATTTT. This chain links TRBV27 with TRBJ2-3; 9 bases map to TRBD2. Germline CDR1 and CDR2: MNHEY and SMNVEV (reference sequence). The trim removed 0 bases at V and 6 bases at J, leaving 4 bases unmatched. The CDR3 consists of 15 residues.

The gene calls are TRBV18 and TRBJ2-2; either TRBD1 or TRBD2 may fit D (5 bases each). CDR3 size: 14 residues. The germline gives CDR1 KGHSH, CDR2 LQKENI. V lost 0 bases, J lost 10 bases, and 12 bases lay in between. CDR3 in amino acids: CASSPPGTLEELFF. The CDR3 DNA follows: TGTGCCAGCTCACCACCGGGGACCCTCGAGGAGCTGTTTTTT.

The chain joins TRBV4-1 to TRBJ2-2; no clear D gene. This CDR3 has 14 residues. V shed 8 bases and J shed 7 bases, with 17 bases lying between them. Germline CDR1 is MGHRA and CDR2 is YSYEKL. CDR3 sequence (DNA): TGCGCCAGCCGACCCTTGTCGGGTAGCGGGGAGCTGTTTTTT. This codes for CASRPLSGSGELFF.

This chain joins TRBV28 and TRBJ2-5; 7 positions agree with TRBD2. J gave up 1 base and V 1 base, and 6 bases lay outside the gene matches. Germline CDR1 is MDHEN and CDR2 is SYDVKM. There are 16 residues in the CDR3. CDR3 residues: CASSLFVASGQETQYF. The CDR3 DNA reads TGTGCCAGCAGTTTATTTGTGGCTAGCGGCCAAGAGACCCAGTACTTC.

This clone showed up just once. CDR3 DNA sequence: TGTGCCAGCAGTCCCTTAGGCCTCCCGGAGACCTACGAGCAGTACTTC. Translating it yields CASSPLGLPETYEQYF. The chain recombines TRBV28 with TRBJ2-7; D gene ambiguous. The CDR3 spans 16 residues. V was pared by 5 bases and J by 2 bases, with 19 bases between. The germline CDR1 and CDR2 sequences are MDHEN and SYDVKM. Combining the CDR3 with reference TRBV28 and TRBJ2-7 gives the whole variable domain DVKVTQSSRYLVKRTGEKVFLECVQDMDHENMFWYRQDPGLGLRLIYFSYDVKMKEKGDIPEGYSVSREKKERFSLILESASTNQTSMYLCASSPLGLPETYEQYFGPGTRLTVT.

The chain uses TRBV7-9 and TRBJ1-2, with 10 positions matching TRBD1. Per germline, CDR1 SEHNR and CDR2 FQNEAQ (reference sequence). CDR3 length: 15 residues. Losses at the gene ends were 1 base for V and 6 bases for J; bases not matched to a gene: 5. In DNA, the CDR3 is TGTGCCAGCAGCTTAGGGACAGGGGGTGAGGATGGCTACACCTTC. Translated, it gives CASSLGTGGEDGYTF.

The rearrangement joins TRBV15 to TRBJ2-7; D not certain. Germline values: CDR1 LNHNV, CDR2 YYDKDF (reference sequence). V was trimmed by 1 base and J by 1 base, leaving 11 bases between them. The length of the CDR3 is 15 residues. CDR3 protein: CATSRASGRSYEQYF. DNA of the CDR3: TGTGCCACCAGCAGAGCGTCGGGCAGATCCTACGAGCAGTACTTC.

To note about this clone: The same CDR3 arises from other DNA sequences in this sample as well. The CDR3 reads CASSYSSEAYEQYF. CDR3 in DNA: TGTGCCAGCAGTTACTCTTCCGAAGCCTACGAGCAGTACTTC. This sequence joins TRBV6-5 and TRBJ2-7; D not certain. V lost 0 bases, J lost 2 bases, and 8 bases lay in between. The CDR3 spans 14 residues. Germline loops: CDR1 MNHEY, CDR2 SVGAGI.